A selection of T cell receptor beta chains follows, all from one sample in a study of blood T cell repertoires in COVID-19. The repertoire was sequenced with immunoSEQ multiplex PCR; TCRdb's copy has only in-frame clones and lacks some. The table lists approximately 440,000 clones, around 88% of them singletons. What was sequenced was peripheral blood. The receptors originated from a woman aged 45-65 years with COVID-19, enrolled during active disease. Both conserved end residues are trimmed from each CDR3.

j_call v_call cdr3_aa
TRBJ2-7 TRBV9 ASSADRGAYEQY
TRBJ2-3 TRBV6-1 ASSEGGGADTQY
TRBJ1-1 TRBV7-9 ASSSLWVPGVAF
TRBJ1-5 TRBV6-2/TRBV6-3 ASSYQGTQPQH
TRBJ2-7 TRBV11-3 ASSLSSGLGYEQY
TRBJ1-5 TRBV27 ASSSRSNQPQH
TRBJ1-6 TRBV3-1/TRBV3-2 ASSQADRDNSPLH
TRBJ2-4 TRBV21-1 ASSQRGKRAKNIQY
TRBJ2-1 TRBV4-1 ASSQETSGGYNEQF
TRBJ2-6 TRBV6-2/TRBV6-3 ASSRGWDSSGANVLT
TRBJ1-5 TRBV30 AADRGQGLNQPQH
TRBJ1-2 TRBV2 ASSTGAPNGYT
TRBJ2-3 TRBV5-4 ASSSGLSTDTQY
TRBJ2-4 TRBV5-6 ASSLGGTANIQY
TRBJ1-1 TRBV11-2 ASSRDTREAF
TRBJ2-7 TRBV18 ASSPGGYEQY
TRBJ2-2 TRBV3-1/TRBV3-2 ASSQVGLAGARRNTGELF
TRBJ2-5 TRBV5-1 ASCSERLTEETQY
TRBJ2-3 TRBV28 ASKVEDTQY
TRBJ1-2 TRBV11-1 ASSLAATGDGYT
TRBJ1-4 TRBV7-9 ASSSTKDGVNEKLF
TRBJ2-3 TRBV9 ASSPYSDTQY
TRBJ1-4 TRBV2 AGSGVTNEKLF
TRBJ2-1 TRBV2 ASSPGVSSYNEQF
TRBJ2-7 TRBV30 AWSVQGATYEQY
TRBJ2-7 TRBV7-2 ASSFLTVTDEQY
TRBJ2-1 TRBV2 ASSGLRGLGEQF
TRBJ2-7 TRBV28 ASSPSLYEQY
TRBJ1-1 TRBV19 ASVMEKNTEAF
TRBJ2-7 TRBV6-6 ASSYSRQGGEQY
TRBJ1-2 TRBV7-8 ASSPQPGGYT
TRBJ1-1 TRBV13 ASSLGGRGTEAF
TRBJ2-5 TRBV3-1/TRBV3-2 ASSHGGGVETQY
TRBJ1-1 TRBV6-5 ASRGQGANTEAF
TRBJ1-4 TRBV2 ASSLSRDRGSGEKLF
TRBJ1-2 TRBV19 ASSLPGLSYGYT
TRBJ1-1 TRBV30 AWSGDRLGTEAF
TRBJ2-1 TRBV2 ASSGLAGGNEQF
TRBJ1-6 TRBV6-5 ASSSPGQGYSPLH
TRBJ1-4 TRBV6-5 ASRRTGSEKLF
TRBJ2-4 TRBV18 ASSPVPQENIQY
TRBJ1-1 TRBV19 ASSQYSGNTEAF
TRBJ2-5 TRBV29-1 SVEEGQRGTQY
TRBJ2-5 TRBV5-4 ASSLQTAGGWETQY
TRBJ2-7 TRBV4-1 ASSQDRVGTGGDEQY
TRBJ1-5 TRBV27 ASATGGRNQPQH